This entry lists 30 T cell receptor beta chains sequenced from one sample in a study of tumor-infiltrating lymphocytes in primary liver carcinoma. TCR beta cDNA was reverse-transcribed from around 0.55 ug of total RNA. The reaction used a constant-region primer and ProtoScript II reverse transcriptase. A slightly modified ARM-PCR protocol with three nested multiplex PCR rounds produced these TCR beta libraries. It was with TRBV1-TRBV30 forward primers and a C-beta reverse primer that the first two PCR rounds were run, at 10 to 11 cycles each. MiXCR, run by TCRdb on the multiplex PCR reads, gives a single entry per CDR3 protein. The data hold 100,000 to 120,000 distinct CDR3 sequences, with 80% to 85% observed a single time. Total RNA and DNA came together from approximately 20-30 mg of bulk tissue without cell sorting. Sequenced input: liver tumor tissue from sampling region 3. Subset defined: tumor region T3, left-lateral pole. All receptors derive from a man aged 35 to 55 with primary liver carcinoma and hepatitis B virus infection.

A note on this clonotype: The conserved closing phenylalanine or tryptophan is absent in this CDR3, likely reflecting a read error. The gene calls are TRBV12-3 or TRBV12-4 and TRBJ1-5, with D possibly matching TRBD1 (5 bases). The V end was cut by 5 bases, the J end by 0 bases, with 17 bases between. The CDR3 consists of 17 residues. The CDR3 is CASSRLSGSNSNQPQHS. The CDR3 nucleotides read TGTGCCAGCAGTCGCCTTTCAGGGAGCAATAGCAATCAGCCCCAGCATTCT.

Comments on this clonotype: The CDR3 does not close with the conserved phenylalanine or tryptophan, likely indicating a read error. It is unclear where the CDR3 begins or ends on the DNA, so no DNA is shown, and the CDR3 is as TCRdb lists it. CDR3 protein: CASSQAVLGDNEQLL. The genes are TRBV4-1 and TRBJ2-1. Germline lookup yields CDR1 MGHRA and CDR2 YSYEKL. The CDR3 is 15 amino acids long, termini counted.

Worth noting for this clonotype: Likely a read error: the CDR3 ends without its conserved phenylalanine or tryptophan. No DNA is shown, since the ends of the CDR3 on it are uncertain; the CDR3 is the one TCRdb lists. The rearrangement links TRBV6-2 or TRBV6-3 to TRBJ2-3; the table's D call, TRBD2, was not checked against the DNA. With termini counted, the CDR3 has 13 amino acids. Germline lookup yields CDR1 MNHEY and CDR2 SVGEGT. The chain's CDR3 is CTSSPMRDGRQYC.

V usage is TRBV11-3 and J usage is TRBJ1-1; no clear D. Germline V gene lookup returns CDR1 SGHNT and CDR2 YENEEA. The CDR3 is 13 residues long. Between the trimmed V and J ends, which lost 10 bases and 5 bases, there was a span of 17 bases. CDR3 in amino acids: CATSLGRDTEAFF. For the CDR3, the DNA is TGTGCCACTAGCTTAGGAAGGGATACTGAAGCTTTCTTT.

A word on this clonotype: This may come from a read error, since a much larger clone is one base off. CDR3 sequence (DNA): TGTGCCAGCTCACCTGATATGAGTTCCGCAGATACGCAGTTTTTT. This sequence encodes CASSPDMSSADTQFF. The chain carries TRBV18 and TRBJ2-3; D call uncertain. Germline CDR1 and CDR2: KGHSH and LQKENI. The CDR3 loop spans 15 amino acids.

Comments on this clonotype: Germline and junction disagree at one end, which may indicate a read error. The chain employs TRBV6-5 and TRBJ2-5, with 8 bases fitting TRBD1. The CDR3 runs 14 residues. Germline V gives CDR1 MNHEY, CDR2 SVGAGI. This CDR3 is CTSSYAGGKETLYF. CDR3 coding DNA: TGTACCAGCAGCTACGCAGGGGGCAAGGAGACCCTGTACTTC.

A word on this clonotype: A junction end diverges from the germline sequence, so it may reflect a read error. CDR3 sequence (DNA): TGCATCGTTGAAGCGGACAGGGGACGAGCAGAGACCCAGTATTTC. It codes for CIVEADRGRAETQYF. V usage is TRBV29-1 and J usage is TRBJ2-5; 9 nucleotides align to TRBD1. The CDR3 runs 15 residues. Germline CDR1 SQVTM, CDR2 ANQGSEA.

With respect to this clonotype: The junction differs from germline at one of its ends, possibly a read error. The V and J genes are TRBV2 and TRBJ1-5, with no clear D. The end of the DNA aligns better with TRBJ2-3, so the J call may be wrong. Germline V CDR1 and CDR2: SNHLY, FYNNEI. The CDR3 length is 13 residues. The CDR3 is CTSSELRNQPQYF. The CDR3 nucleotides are TGTACCAGCAGTGAATTACGCAATCAGCCCCAGTATTTT.

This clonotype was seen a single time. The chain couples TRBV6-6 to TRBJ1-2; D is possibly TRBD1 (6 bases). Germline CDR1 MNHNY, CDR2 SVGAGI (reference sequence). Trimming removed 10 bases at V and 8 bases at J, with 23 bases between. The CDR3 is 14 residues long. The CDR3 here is CANRLTGGREGYTF. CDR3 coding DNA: TGTGCCAACCGACTTACGGGGGGCAGGGAAGGCTACACCTTC.

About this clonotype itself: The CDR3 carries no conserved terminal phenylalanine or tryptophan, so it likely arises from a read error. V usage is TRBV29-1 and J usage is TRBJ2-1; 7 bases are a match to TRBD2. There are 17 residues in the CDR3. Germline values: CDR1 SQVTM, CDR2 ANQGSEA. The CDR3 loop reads CSLEGRGLAEIYNEQFL. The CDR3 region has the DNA TGCAGCCTTGAAGGGAGGGGCCTAGCGGAGATCTATAATGAGCAGTTCCTC.

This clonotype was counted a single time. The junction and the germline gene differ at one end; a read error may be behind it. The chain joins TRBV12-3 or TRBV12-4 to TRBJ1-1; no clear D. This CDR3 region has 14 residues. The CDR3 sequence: CASSLGDSNTEAFF. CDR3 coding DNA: TGTGCCAGCAGTTTAGGGGATTCGAACACTGAAGCCTTCTTT.

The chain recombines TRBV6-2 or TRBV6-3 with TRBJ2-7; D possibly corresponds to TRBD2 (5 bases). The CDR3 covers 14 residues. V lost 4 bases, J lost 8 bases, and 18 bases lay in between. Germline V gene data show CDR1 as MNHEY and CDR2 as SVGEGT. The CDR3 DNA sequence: TGTGCCAGCAGTTCGTTGCTAGCCGACCACAAGCAGTACTTC. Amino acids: CASSSLLADHKQYF.

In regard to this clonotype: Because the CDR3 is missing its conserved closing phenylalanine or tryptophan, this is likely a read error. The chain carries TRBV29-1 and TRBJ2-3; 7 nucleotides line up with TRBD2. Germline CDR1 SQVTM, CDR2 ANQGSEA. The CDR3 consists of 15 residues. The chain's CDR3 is CSIESASGGRYTQYL. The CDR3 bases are TGCAGCATTGAGTCGGCTAGCGGAGGGAGGTATACGCAGTATCTT.

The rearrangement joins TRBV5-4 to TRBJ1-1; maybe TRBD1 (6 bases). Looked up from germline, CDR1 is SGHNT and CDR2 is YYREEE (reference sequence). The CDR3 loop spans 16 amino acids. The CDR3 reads CAGSSGERERNTEAFF. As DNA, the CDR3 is TGTGCAGGCAGCTCAGGGGAGCGGGAACGGAACACTGAAGCTTTCTTT.

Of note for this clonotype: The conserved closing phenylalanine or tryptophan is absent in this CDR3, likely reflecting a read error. CDR3 DNA sequence: TGTGCCATCAGTTACTCGAGGGACAGGATGAACACTGAAGCTTTCTCT. Translated, it gives CAISYSRDRMNTEAFS. The chain is built from TRBV6-2 or TRBV6-3 and TRBJ1-1, with 8 bases that match TRBD1. The CDR3 contains 16 residues. Germline V lookup: CDR1 MNHEY, CDR2 SVGEGT.

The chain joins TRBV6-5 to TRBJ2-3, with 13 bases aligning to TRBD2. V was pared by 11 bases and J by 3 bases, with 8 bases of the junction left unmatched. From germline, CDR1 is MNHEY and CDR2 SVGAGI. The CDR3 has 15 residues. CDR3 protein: CACNQGLAGTDTQYF. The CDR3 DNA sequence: TGTGCCTGCAACCAGGGACTAGCGGGAACAGATACGCAGTATTTT.

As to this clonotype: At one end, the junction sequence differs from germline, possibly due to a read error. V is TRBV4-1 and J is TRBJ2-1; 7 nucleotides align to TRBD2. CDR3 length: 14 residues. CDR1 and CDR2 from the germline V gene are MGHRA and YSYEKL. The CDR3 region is CASSQDDMREGLVF. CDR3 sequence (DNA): TGCGCCAGCAGCCAGGATGACATGAGGGAGGGCCTGGTCTTC.

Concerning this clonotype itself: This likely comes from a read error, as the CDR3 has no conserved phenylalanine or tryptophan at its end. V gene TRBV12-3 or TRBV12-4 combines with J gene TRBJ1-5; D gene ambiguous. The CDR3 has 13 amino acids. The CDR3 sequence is CARSLTLDQPQHS. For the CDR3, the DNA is TGTGCCAGGAGTTTAACTCTGGATCAGCCCCAGCATTCT.

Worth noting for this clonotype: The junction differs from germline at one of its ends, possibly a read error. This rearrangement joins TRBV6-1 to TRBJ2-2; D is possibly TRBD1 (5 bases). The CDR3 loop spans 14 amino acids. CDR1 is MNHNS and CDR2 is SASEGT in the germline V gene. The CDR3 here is CVSRAWTPTGELFF. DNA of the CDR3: TGTGTCAGCAGGGCTTGGACGCCTACCGGGGAGCTGTTTTTT.

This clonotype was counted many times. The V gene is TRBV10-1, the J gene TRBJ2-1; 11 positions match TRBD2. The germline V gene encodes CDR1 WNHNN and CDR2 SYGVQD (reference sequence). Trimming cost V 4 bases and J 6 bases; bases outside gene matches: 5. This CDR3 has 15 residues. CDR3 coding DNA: TGCGCCAGCAGTGCACTAGCGGGAGCGCCCAATGAGCAGTTCTTC. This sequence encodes CASSALAGAPNEQFF.

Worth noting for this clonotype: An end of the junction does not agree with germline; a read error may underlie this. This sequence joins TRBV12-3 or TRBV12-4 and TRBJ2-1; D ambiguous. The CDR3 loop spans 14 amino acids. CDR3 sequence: CASSLGSVQNEQFF. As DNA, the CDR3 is TGTGCTAGCAGTTTAGGCTCAGTTCAGAATGAGCAGTTCTTC.

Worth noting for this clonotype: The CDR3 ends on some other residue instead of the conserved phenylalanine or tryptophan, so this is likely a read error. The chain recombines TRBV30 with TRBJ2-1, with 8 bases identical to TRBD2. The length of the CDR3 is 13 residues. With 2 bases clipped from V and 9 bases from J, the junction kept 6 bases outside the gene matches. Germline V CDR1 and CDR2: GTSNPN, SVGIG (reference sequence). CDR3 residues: CAWSWGAGGEQFL. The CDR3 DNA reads TGTGCCTGGAGTTGGGGTGCGGGAGGTGAGCAGTTCCTC.

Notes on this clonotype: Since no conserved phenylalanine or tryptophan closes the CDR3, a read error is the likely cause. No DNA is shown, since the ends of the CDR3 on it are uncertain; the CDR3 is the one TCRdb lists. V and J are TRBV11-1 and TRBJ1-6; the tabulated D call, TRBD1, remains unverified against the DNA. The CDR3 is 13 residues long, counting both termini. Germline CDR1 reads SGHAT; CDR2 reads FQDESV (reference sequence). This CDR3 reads CASSRTQVSPFHV.

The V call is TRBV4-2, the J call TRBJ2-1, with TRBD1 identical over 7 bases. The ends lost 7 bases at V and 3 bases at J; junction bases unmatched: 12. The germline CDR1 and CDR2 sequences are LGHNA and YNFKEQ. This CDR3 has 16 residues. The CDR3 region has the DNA TGTGCCAGCAACCGAGAATTCAGGGGGAGCTACAATGAGCAGTTCTTC. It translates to CASNREFRGSYNEQFF.

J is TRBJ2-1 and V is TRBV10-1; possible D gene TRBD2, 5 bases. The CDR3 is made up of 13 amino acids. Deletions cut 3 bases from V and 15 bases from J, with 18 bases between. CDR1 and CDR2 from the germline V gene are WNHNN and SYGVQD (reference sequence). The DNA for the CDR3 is TGCGCCAGCAGTGACCTTCTAGCTAATGTGCGGTTCTTC. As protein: CASSDLLANVRFF.

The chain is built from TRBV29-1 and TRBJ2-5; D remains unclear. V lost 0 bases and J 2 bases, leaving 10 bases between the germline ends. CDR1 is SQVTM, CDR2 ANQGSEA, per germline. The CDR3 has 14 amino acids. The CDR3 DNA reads TGCAGCGTTGAAGATCCCTTACTTCAAGAGACCCAGTACTTC. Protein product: CSVEDPLLQETQYF.

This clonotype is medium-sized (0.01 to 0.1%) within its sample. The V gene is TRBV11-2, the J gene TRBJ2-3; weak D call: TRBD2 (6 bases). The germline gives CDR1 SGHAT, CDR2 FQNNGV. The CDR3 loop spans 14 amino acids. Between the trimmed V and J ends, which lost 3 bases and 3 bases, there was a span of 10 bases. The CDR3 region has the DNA TGTGCCAGCAGCTTTGACGGGAGTACAGATACGCAGTATTTT. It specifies CASSFDGSTDTQYF.

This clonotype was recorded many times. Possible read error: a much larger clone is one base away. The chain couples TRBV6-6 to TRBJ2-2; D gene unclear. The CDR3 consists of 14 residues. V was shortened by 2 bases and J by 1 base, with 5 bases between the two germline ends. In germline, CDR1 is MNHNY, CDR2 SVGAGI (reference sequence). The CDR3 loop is CASSYRKNTGELFF. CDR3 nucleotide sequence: TGTGCCAGCAGTTACAGAAAGAACACCGGGGAGCTGTTTTTT.

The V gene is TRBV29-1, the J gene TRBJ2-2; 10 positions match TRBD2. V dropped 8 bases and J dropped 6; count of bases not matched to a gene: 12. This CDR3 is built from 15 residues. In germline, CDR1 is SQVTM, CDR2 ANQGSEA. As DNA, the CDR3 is TGCAGCCTTGGGACTAGCGCGGCGAATGCCGGGGAGCTGTTTTTT. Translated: CSLGTSAANAGELFF.

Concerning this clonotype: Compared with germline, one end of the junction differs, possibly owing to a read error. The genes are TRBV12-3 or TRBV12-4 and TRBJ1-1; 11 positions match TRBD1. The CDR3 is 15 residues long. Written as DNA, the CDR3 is TGTGCCAGCAATTCCCGGACAGGGGGCAGAACTGAATCTTTCTTT. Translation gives CASNSRTGGRTESFF.